This entry lists 2 T cell receptor beta chains sequenced from one sample in a study of cytomegalovirus exposure and HLA in healthy donors. The protocol was immunoSEQ multiplex PCR, while the TCRdb copy is restricted to in-frame clones and leaves out a portion. The top ten hold about 2.7% of the sample, which has some 140,000 clones, 86% seen once. Material for sequencing was PBMCs. These receptors were taken from a young man in good health and CMV-seronegative.

The V gene is TRBV11-2, the J gene TRBJ1-2; TRBD1 might be the D (5 bases). Germline V lookup: CDR1 SGHAT, CDR2 FQNNGV. The CDR3 totals 15 residues. Trimming left V 1 base short and J 4 bases short, with 13 bases between. CDR3: CASSLGNQGSYGYTF. As DNA, the CDR3 is TGTGCCAGCAGCTTAGGAAATCAGGGAAGCTATGGCTACACCTTC.

This sequence joins TRBV6-1 and TRBJ2-5, with TRBD1 matching 8 bases. The CDR3 sequence is 18 residues long. CDR1 MNHNS and CDR2 SASEGT come from the germline V gene. The junction had 18 bases not matched to a gene; V was cut back by 4 bases and J by 5 bases. Here the CDR3 DNA reads TGTGCCAGCAGTGGGTACACGGGACAGGCTAGGGACTTGGAGACCCAGTACTTC. It specifies CASSGYTGQARDLETQYF.